This TCR beta chain was identified in a study of CD8 T cells in ankylosing spondylitis. Study conclusions and caveats: Disease-associated clones were reportedly significantly overrepresented in matched ankylosing spondylitis synovial fluid.

In TCRdb, the 5' RACE reads were re-called with MiXCR into one record per CDR3 protein. The sample shows tens of thousands of distinct CDR3 sequences, more than 5.5% of them seen only once. Trimming removed 3 bases from V and 5 bases from J; junction bases left unmatched: 0. Germline V gene sequence: CDR1 KGHSH, CDR2 LQKENI. The CDR3 is made up of 12 amino acids. In its sample, this clonotype was seen many times. No antigen is known for it. Sequenced material: synovial fluid, either unsorted or a sorted T cell fraction (not recorded which). The receptor comes from a male donor with ankylosing spondylitis. The chain uses TRBV18 and TRBJ2-7; 8 bases agree with TRBD1. CDR3 protein: CASSPDRDEQYF. CDR3 DNA sequence: TGTGCCAGCTCACCGGACAGGGACGAGCAGTACTTC.